The 23 T cell receptor beta chains below come from one sample, sequenced in a study of post-analysis software for immune sequencing data. Study-level results: TRBV5-6, TRBV5-1 and TRBV20-1 belonged to a set of roughly five TRBV segments that were more frequent in patients than controls.

Their cognate antigens are unknown. Unique molecular identifiers were present in the TCR beta cDNA libraries. TCRdb ran MiXCR on the PCR reads and lists one entry per CDR3 protein. The table includes a few hundred thousand distinct CDR3 sequences, around 31% detected once. The source material was blood. These receptors came from a girl under 18 with multiple sclerosis.

This chain uses TRBV7-2 with TRBJ2-5; D remains ambiguous. Trimming removed 5 bases from V and 5 bases from J, with 15 bases in between. Per germline, CDR1 SGHTA and CDR2 FQGNSA. The CDR3 consists of 14 residues. DNA of the CDR3: TGTGCCAGCAGCCCCCTAGGAGCAGTCGAGACCCAGTACTTC. It encodes CASSPLGAVETQYF.

This clonotype was counted between two and nine times. The chain joins TRBV5-1 to TRBJ1-5; D might be TRBD1 (5 bases). The germline V and J ends were trimmed by 0 bases and 4 bases, with 5 bases remaining between them. CDR1 is SGHRS, CDR2 YFSETQ, per germline. The CDR3 runs 13 residues. CDR3 bases: TGCGCCAGCAGCTTGGGACAGAATCAGCCCCAGCATTTT. This encodes CASSLGQNQPQHF.

In DNA, the CDR3 is TGCAGTGCTAGCCGGACTAGCGGGGCCAGCACAGATACGCAGTATTTT. Protein product: CSASRTSGASTDTQYF. V and J are TRBV20-1 and TRBJ2-3; 12 nucleotides line up with TRBD2. J was trimmed by 0 bases and V by 3 bases; bases with no gene match: 4. This CDR3 contains 16 residues. The germline gives CDR1 DFQATT, CDR2 SNEGSKA (reference sequence).

This clonotype turned up a few times. V and J are TRBV29-1 and TRBJ2-3; D may be TRBD2 (5 bases). The V end lost 6 bases, the J end lost 1 base, and 11 bases lay between the germline ends. The germline V gene has CDR1 SQVTM and CDR2 ANQGSEA. This CDR3 is built from 13 residues. Here the CDR3 DNA reads TGCAGCGTGACCGGGGTGGGCACAGATACGCAGTATTTT. It yields the protein CSVTGVGTDTQYF.

This clonotype was found many times. This chain links TRBV20-1 with TRBJ2-5, with TRBD2 matching over 8 bases. The CDR3 runs to 14 residues. Germline CDR1 reads DFQATT; CDR2 reads SNEGSKA (reference sequence). Here the CDR3 DNA reads TGCAGCACCCGGGAGGGGGAGCACCAAGAGACCCAGTACTTC. Encoded protein: CSTREGEHQETQYF.

This chain connects TRBV6-5 to TRBJ2-3; 15 nucleotides agree with TRBD2. V lost 7 bases to trimming and J lost 1 base; unmatched junction nucleotides: 3. This CDR3 has 16 amino acids. The germline gives CDR1 MNHEY, CDR2 SVGAGI. The CDR3 here is CASTGTSGGRTDTQYF. The DNA of the CDR3 is TGTGCCAGCACTGGGACTAGCGGGGGGCGCACAGATACGCAGTATTTT.

This chain's CDR3 is CASSLTFRTGSSGANVLTF. The CDR3 nucleotides read TGTGCCAGCAGCTTAACCTTCCGGACAGGCAGCTCTGGGGCCAACGTCCTGACTTTC. The J gene is TRBJ2-6, the V gene TRBV9; 7 positions agree with TRBD1. This CDR3 is built from 19 residues. Germline loops: CDR1 SGDLS, CDR2 YYNGEE. J was trimmed by 0 bases and V by 4 bases; bases with no gene match: 13.

This clonotype was found many times. The rearrangement uses TRBV5-1 and TRBJ1-2, with D hard to call. Looked up from germline, CDR1 is SGHRS and CDR2 is YFSETQ. This CDR3 comprises 14 residues. V was trimmed by 0 bases and J by 2 bases, leaving 8 bases between them. DNA for the CDR3: TGCGCCAGCAGCTTGGACGGTCGCAACTATGGCTACACCTTC. Amino acids: CASSLDGRNYGYTF.

V is TRBV5-1 and J is TRBJ2-3; tentative D call: TRBD2 (6 bases). V was clipped by 4 bases and J by 4 bases, with 28 bases between them. Germline V CDR1 and CDR2: SGHRS, YFSETQ. The CDR3 runs 19 residues. This CDR3 is CASSTSSGTPLIHSDTQYF. In DNA form, the CDR3 reads TGCGCCAGCAGCACGTCATCCGGGACTCCCCTTATCCACTCAGATACGCAGTATTTT.

In the case of this clonotype: One junction end does not reproduce the germline sequence, and a read error may be involved. The rearrangement uses TRBV15 and TRBJ2-6; TRBD2 might be the D (6 bases). CDR1 is LNHNV, CDR2 YYDKDF, per germline (reference sequence). The CDR3 consists of 16 residues. CDR3 sequence: CATSRCGVPGANVRTF. The CDR3 DNA is TGTGCCACCAGCAGATGCGGGGTTCCTGGGGCCAACGTCCGGACTTTC.

There are a few counts of this clonotype. CDR3 sequence reads: CSAPNPRGYTF. As DNA, the CDR3 is TGCAGTGCCCCTAATCCTCGGGGCTACACCTTC. The chain couples TRBV20-1 to TRBJ1-2; D unclear. CDR3 length equals 11 residues. With 6 bases removed from V and 8 bases from J, the gap between germline ends came to 13 bases. CDR1 is DFQATT, CDR2 SNEGSKA, per germline (reference sequence).

In its sample, this clonotype was seen once. It may be a read error: a sequence one base away is much more abundant. The chain carries TRBV13 and TRBJ2-1; D is perhaps TRBD2 (7 bases). Germline V CDR1 and CDR2: PRHDT, FYEKMQ (reference sequence). The CDR3 is made up of 14 amino acids. CDR3 bases: TGTGCCGGCAGCTTAGGGGGGGCCGACAATGAGCAGTTCTTC. As protein: CAGSLGGADNEQFF.

The chain combines TRBV5-1 with TRBJ2-4, with a possible D match to TRBD1 (5 bases). This CDR3 is built from 15 residues. The V end was cut by 1 base, the J end by 6 bases, with 14 bases between. Germline CDR1 and CDR2: SGHRS and YFSETQ. The CDR3 bases are TGCGCCAGCAGCTTGTCGCCAGGGTGGGGAAACATTCAGTACTTC. It is translated as CASSLSPGWGNIQYF.

Comment on this clonotype: A much more abundant neighbour one base away suggests this may be a read error. The CDR3: CSLWGGETQYF. Written as DNA, the CDR3 is TGCAGCTTGTGGGGGGGAGAGACCCAGTACTTC. The V call is TRBV29-1, the J call TRBJ2-5; 7 bases align to TRBD2. V gave up 8 bases and J gave up 4 bases; unmatched junction bases: 4. The CDR3 sequence is 11 residues long. The germline CDR1 and CDR2 sequences are SQVTM and ANQGSEA.

The chain employs TRBV5-1 and TRBJ2-5, with 7 bases fitting TRBD2. Germline lookup yields CDR1 SGHRS and CDR2 YFSETQ. Trimming removed 4 bases from V and 4 bases from J; junction bases left unmatched: 10. The CDR3 runs 15 residues. CDR3 sequence (DNA): TGCGCCAGCAGCGTGGAGCGGGGCCCCTTAGAGACCCAGTACTTC. It specifies CASSVERGPLETQYF.

The chain is built from TRBV6-5 and TRBJ1-2; D might be TRBD1 (6 bases). The CDR3 runs 14 residues. Trimming shortened V by 3 bases and J by 5 bases, and 13 bases separated the two germline ends. In germline, CDR1 is MNHEY, CDR2 SVGAGI. The CDR3 DNA follows: TGTGCCAGCAGTTATACCACAGGGATTTATGGCTACACCTTC. Translating gives CASSYTTGIYGYTF.

The sample holds many counts of this clonotype. The chain combines TRBV29-1 with TRBJ2-3; tentatively, D is TRBD1 (5 bases). Deletions cut 4 bases from V and 2 bases from J, with 10 bases between. Germline lookup yields CDR1 SQVTM and CDR2 ANQGSEA. This CDR3 comprises 13 residues. The CDR3 spells CSVGQGFTDTQYF. CDR3 DNA: TGCAGCGTTGGGCAGGGATTCACAGATACGCAGTATTTT.

The chain carries TRBV24-1 and TRBJ2-1; 13 bases map to TRBD2. The end of the DNA aligns better with TRBJ2-7, so the J call may be wrong. The CDR3 is 18 residues long. Germline loops: CDR1 KGHDR, CDR2 SFDVKD. The CDR3 here is CATSDPTSGGAHYNEQYF. The CDR3 bases are TGTGCCACCAGTGATCCCACTAGCGGGGGGGCCCATTACAATGAGCAGTACTTC.

This sequence joins TRBV6-2 or TRBV6-3 and TRBJ1-5, with 7 nucleotides matching TRBD1. Trimming removed 6 bases from V and 4 bases from J; junction bases left unmatched: 15. The germline V gene encodes CDR1 MNHEY and CDR2 SVGEGT. This CDR3 has 17 residues. CDR3 coding DNA: TGTGCCAGCAGCAGGTCCGGTTTGGACAGGAATAATCAGCCCCAGCATTTT. Protein: CASSRSGLDRNNQPQHF.

The chain has TRBV5-6 and TRBJ2-3; 8 nucleotides align to TRBD2. Germline V lookup: CDR1 SGHDT, CDR2 YYEEEE. The CDR3 has 15 residues. V lost 9 bases and J lost 0; bases outside the gene matches: 9. The CDR3 bases are TGTGCCACCGGGACTAGGAGAACTAGCACAGATACGCAGTATTTT. Protein sequence: CATGTRRTSTDTQYF. The full variable domain, its missing parts supplied by reference TRBV5-6 and TRBJ2-3, is DAGVTQSPTHLIKTRGQQVTLRCSPKSGHDTVSWYQQALGQGPQFIFQYYEEEERQRGNFPDRFSGHQFPNYSSELNVNALLLGDSALYLCATGTRRTSTDTQYFGPGTRLTVL.

J is TRBJ2-4 and V is TRBV29-1; tentatively, D is TRBD1 (5 bases). Per germline, CDR1 SQVTM and CDR2 ANQGSEA. The CDR3 has 13 residues. V lost 5 bases to trimming and J lost 1 base, with 9 bases between them. The CDR3 here is CSVSGLAKNIQYF. CDR3 nucleotide sequence: TGCAGCGTTTCAGGGCTGGCCAAAAACATTCAGTACTTC.

The sample holds a few counts of this clonotype. This chain links TRBV5-1 with TRBJ1-1, with D possibly TRBD1 on 6 matching bases. Germline lookup yields CDR1 SGHRS and CDR2 YFSETQ. CDR3 length: 15 amino acids. V shed 5 bases and J shed 1 base, with 15 bases lying between them. The CDR3 loop is CASRLPGQQNTEAFF. The DNA for the CDR3 is TGCGCCAGCAGGTTACCGGGACAACAGAACACTGAAGCTTTCTTT.

The sample holds a few counts of this clonotype. This sequence joins TRBV14 and TRBJ2-4; D is unclear. Germline loops: CDR1 SGHDN, CDR2 FVKESK. The length of the CDR3 is 16 residues. V was shortened by 0 bases and J by 0 bases, with 9 bases between the two germline ends. CDR3 amino acids: CASSQEVGLAKNIQYF. CDR3 sequence (DNA): TGTGCCAGCAGCCAAGAGGTCGGCCTAGCCAAAAACATTCAGTACTTC.